Listed here is a single TCR beta chain. This CDR3 is 18 amino acids long. The V gene lost 1 base and the J gene lost 7 bases, with 22 bases spanning the gap. The V gene's germline CDR1 is LGHNA and CDR2 YSLEER. The study assigned cohorts using participant-reported clinical history. In the study's own analysis: Amplification from reference gene primers served as the basis for estimated nucleated cell counts. Profiled with immunoSEQ multiplex PCR; TCRdb holds only in-frame clones, not every one. The V and J calls and the clone size are those of that table, but D and trimming were determined from the DNA. The table has just under 250,000 clones, around 89% seen once. The record originates from a study of blood T cell repertoires in COVID-19. Study-wide context: Sites across the United States, Italy and Spain contributed samples from acute and convalescent COVID-19. PBMCs, B-cell-depleted T cells, or T cells were the source of the cDNA or gDNA that made up the material.

The specimen was PBMCs or T cells enriched from blood (not recorded which). The source is a woman under 40 who had recovered from COVID-19. The gene calls are TRBV4-3 and TRBJ1-4, with a weak D call TRBD1 (6 bases). The CDR3 sequence is CASSQASGWNRVAEKLFF. The CDR3 nucleotides are TGCGCCAGCAGCCAAGCAAGTGGGTGGAACAGGGTGGCTGAAAAACTGTTTTTT.